Listed below are T cell receptor beta chains from one sample, sequenced in a study of T cell responses to AZD1222 COVID-19 vaccine. Measured with immunoSEQ multiplex PCR; TCRdb has only the in-frame clones, and not every one. Among more than 150,000 clones listed, 85% to 95% were seen once. The sequences come from peripheral blood, collected 28 days after the second AZD1222 dose. All receptors come from an adult who received the AZD1222 COVID-19 vaccine. Both conserved end residues are part of each CDR3. Each record gives: D gene, V gene, clone size, CDR3 length, J gene, CDR3 protein, CDR3 DNA. D genes are given only for firm matches. Clone sizes are given selectively: once, few, many, or a class where the clone is expanded.

d_gene: NA; v_gene: TRBV28; abundance: NA; len: 16; j_gene: TRBJ1-1; CDR3aa: CASNTVSGTGGTEAFF; CDR3nt: TGTGCCAGCAATACCGTCTCAGGGACGGGGGGCACTGAAGCTTTCTTT
d_gene: NA; v_gene: TRBV12-5; abundance: NA; len: 14; j_gene: TRBJ1-1; CDR3aa: CASASGDFDTEAFF; CDR3nt: TGTGCTAGTGCCTCGGGAGACTTTGACACTGAAGCTTTCTTT
d_gene: NA; v_gene: TRBV7-9; abundance: once; len: 12; j_gene: TRBJ2-7; CDR3aa: CASSPPPYEQYF; CDR3nt: TGTGCCAGCAGCCCACCCCCCTACGAGCAGTACTTC
d_gene: NA; v_gene: TRBV27; abundance: NA; len: 13; j_gene: TRBJ1-1; CDR3aa: CASSFGLNTEAFF; CDR3nt: TGTGCCAGCAGTTTTGGGTTGAACACTGAAGCTTTCTTT
d_gene: TRBD2; v_gene: TRBV14; abundance: NA; len: 15; j_gene: TRBJ2-1; CDR3aa: CASSPQGLAGDEQFF; CDR3nt: TGTGCCAGCAGCCCACAGGGACTAGCGGGAGATGAGCAGTTCTTC
d_gene: NA; v_gene: TRBV12-3/TRBV12-4; abundance: NA; len: 13; j_gene: TRBJ1-5; CDR3aa: CASSAALDQPQHF; CDR3nt: TGTGCCAGCAGCGCGGCCCTAGATCAGCCCCAGCATTTT
d_gene: NA; v_gene: TRBV6-5; abundance: NA; len: 14; j_gene: TRBJ1-5; CDR3aa: CASSYSGGTQPQHF; CDR3nt: TGTGCCAGCAGTTACTCGGGGGGTACTCAGCCCCAGCATTTT
d_gene: NA; v_gene: TRBV2; abundance: NA; len: 16; j_gene: TRBJ1-4; CDR3aa: CASRAMAGAGNEKLFF; CDR3nt: TGTGCCAGCAGAGCAATGGCGGGGGCCGGTAATGAAAAACTGTTTTTT
d_gene: NA; v_gene: TRBV7-2; abundance: NA; len: 14; j_gene: TRBJ1-1; CDR3aa: CASSLVFDRTEAFF; CDR3nt: TGTGCCAGCAGCTTAGTTTTCGACCGAACTGAAGCTTTCTTT
d_gene: NA; v_gene: TRBV6-5; abundance: NA; len: 14; j_gene: TRBJ1-5; CDR3aa: CASSYGPLRQPQHF; CDR3nt: TGTGCCAGCAGTTACGGCCCGTTGCGGCAGCCCCAGCATTTT
d_gene: NA; v_gene: TRBV19; abundance: once; len: 15; j_gene: TRBJ1-5; CDR3aa: CATSTEGLSNQPQHF; CDR3nt: TGTGCCACTTCCACGGAGGGACTCAGCAATCAGCCCCAGCATTTT
d_gene: NA; v_gene: TRBV12-5; abundance: NA; len: 14; j_gene: TRBJ1-5; CDR3aa: CASGFSGNNQPQHF; CDR3nt: TGTGCTAGTGGTTTTAGTGGGAACAATCAGCCCCAGCATTTT
d_gene: NA; v_gene: TRBV7-9; abundance: NA; len: 19; j_gene: TRBJ1-2; CDR3aa: CASSRTSYDRIPHNYGYTF; CDR3nt: TGTGCCAGCAGTCGAACCTCCTATGACAGAATACCGCATAACTATGGCTACACCTTC
d_gene: NA; v_gene: TRBV18; abundance: NA; len: 13; j_gene: TRBJ1-5; CDR3aa: CASSPKQGQPQHF; CDR3nt: TGTGCCAGCTCACCCAAGCAGGGTCAGCCCCAGCATTTT
d_gene: TRBD2; v_gene: TRBV19; abundance: NA; len: 16; j_gene: TRBJ2-1; CDR3aa: CASSVEAGSYYNEQFF; CDR3nt: TGTGCCAGTAGTGTAGAAGCGGGATCCTACTACAATGAGCAGTTCTTC
d_gene: TRBD2; v_gene: TRBV5-1; abundance: NA; len: 15; j_gene: TRBJ2-2; CDR3aa: CASSYSGTSAGELFF; CDR3nt: TGCGCCAGCAGCTATTCCGGGACTAGCGCCGGGGAGCTGTTTTTT